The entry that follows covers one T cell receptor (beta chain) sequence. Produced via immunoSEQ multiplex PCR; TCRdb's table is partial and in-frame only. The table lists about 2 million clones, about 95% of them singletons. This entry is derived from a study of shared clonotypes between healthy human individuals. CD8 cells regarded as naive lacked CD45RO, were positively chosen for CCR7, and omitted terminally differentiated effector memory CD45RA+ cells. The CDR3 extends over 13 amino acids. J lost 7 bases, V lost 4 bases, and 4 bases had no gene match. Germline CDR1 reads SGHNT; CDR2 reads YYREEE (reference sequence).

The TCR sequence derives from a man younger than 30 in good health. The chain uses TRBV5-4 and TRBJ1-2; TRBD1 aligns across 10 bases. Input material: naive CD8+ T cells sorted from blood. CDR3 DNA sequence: TGTGCCAGCAGCCGCGACAGGGGGCCTGGCTACACCTTC. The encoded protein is CASSRDRGPGYTF. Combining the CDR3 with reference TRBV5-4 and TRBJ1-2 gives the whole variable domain ETGVTQSPTHLIKTRGQQVTLRCSSQSGHNTVSWYQQALGQGPQFIFQYYREEENGRGNFPPRFSGLQFPNYSSELNVNALELDDSALYLCASSRDRGPGYTFGSGTRLTVV.